This is a list of T cell receptor beta chains from one sample in a study of response to subunit inactivated influenza vaccine. TCRdb analysed the RT-PCR reads with MiXCR anew, one entry per CDR3 protein. The table shows about 610,000 distinct CDR3 sequences, with 11% to 15% occurring only once. The sample here was PBMCs from blood, taken roughly 12 days after vaccination. The receptors derive from a man between 50 and 59 years old who received an inactivated influenza vaccine. Each CDR3 is given with its conserved first and last residue.

j_gene	v_gene	CDR3aa
TRBJ1-1	TRBV3-1	CASSARDRGPSEAFF
TRBJ2-3	TRBV7-2	CASSFMGSTDTQYF
TRBJ2-3	TRBV4-3	CASSQTTSGLSDTQYF
TRBJ2-1	TRBV11-2	CASSSLWGGRDNEQFF
TRBJ2-2	TRBV10-3	CATSTGPTGELFF
TRBJ1-2	TRBV6-1	CASSRQGAGGYTF
TRBJ2-4	TRBV6-5	CASSYRQGGDIQYF
TRBJ2-3	TRBV7-2	CASSRTQRGSWDTQYF
TRBJ1-3	TRBV7-2	CASSLASPSSGNTIYF
TRBJ1-3	TRBV3-1	CASSHEGRSSSGNTIYF
TRBJ1-5	TRBV10-3	CAIAPGGENQPQHF
TRBJ2-7	TRBV28	CASTPGDRAYEQYF
TRBJ2-1	TRBV2	CASREPEVSIEQFF
TRBJ2-1	TRBV9	CASSVLAGTSDEQFF
TRBJ2-1	TRBV10-3	CAISEASSGGNEQFF
TRBJ1-1	TRBV7-9	CASSSTDEKAFF
TRBJ2-7	TRBV7-2	CASSIVAGGVSYEQYF
TRBJ2-1	TRBV12-3/TRBV12-4	CASSLSQSEQFF
TRBJ2-7	TRBV7-9	CASAQRGQISEQYF
TRBJ2-1	TRBV25-1	CASRSSGGEQFF
TRBJ2-6	TRBV2	CATTRGVGANVLTF
TRBJ2-7	TRBV7-9	CASSLAGTSGEQYF
TRBJ1-2	TRBV12-3/TRBV12-4	CASRVSTASGYTF
TRBJ2-4	TRBV9	CASSETGAVAKNIQYF
TRBJ2-5	TRBV27	CASSPDRGWETQYF
TRBJ1-2	TRBV7-2	CASSLRDSYYGYTF
TRBJ1-2	TRBV11-2	CASRHIGTGGGGYTF
TRBJ2-5	TRBV20-1	CSAPSGSGGRRETQYF
TRBJ1-2	TRBV5-1	CASSGDGNYGYTF
TRBJ2-5	TRBV12-3/TRBV12-4	CASSSSLGEETQYF
TRBJ2-1	TRBV24-1	CATSITTSGYNEQFF
TRBJ2-3	TRBV15	CATSRAGTRKADTQYF
TRBJ1-5	TRBV30	CAWRPPGQGYNQPQHF
TRBJ1-1	TRBV27	CASRETTMNTEAFF
TRBJ1-2	TRBV28	CASSSPGRFYGYTF
TRBJ2-3	TRBV10-3	CAISEAVAADTQYF
TRBJ2-3	TRBV6-1	CASKIQAGGRTDTQYF
TRBJ2-1	TRBV20-1	CSARMGVRNEQFF
TRBJ2-4	TRBV10-3	CAISPTKNIQYF
TRBJ2-7	TRBV30	CAWRIGTGGDYEQYF
TRBJ1-5	TRBV18	CASSPKQGNQPQHF
TRBJ1-1	TRBV5-1	CASSLDGIGMNTEAFF
TRBJ2-5	TRBV7-6	CASSRGTGPGETQYF